The rows below give T cell receptor beta chains drawn from one sample of a study of shared clonotypes between healthy human individuals. Some clones are missing from TCRdb's copy, which holds only in-frame ones; the method was immunoSEQ multiplex PCR. In the table there are 330,000 or so clones, roughly 80% of which are singletons. Material: memory CD4+ T cells sorted from blood. The receptors derive from a young man in good health. Each CDR3 is given with its conserved first and last residue. Each record gives: D gene, J gene, clone size, V gene, CDR3 protein, CDR3 DNA. The D gene is left open where the match is weak. The size of a clone is reported for some rows only, either as once, few or many, or as a class for expanded clones.

TRBD2 | TRBJ2-1 | few | TRBV27 | CASSLGDYRNWDEQFF | TGTGCCAGCAGTTTAGGGGACTATAGAAATTGGGATGAGCAGTTCTTC
TRBD2 | TRBJ2-1 | few | TRBV27 | CASSLFLAGVVEQFF | TGTGCCAGCAGTTTATTTCTAGCGGGAGTAGTTGAGCAGTTCTTC
. | TRBJ2-3 | . | TRBV6-1 | CASSSPGTRQYF | TGTGCCAGCTCCAGCCCAGGGACTCGGCAGTATTTT
TRBD2 | TRBJ2-2 | . | TRBV12-5 | CASGPSGTAGELFF | TGTGCTAGTGGACCTAGCGGGACTGCCGGGGAGCTGTTTTTT
. | TRBJ2-7 | . | TRBV27 | CASSLPPPTGNYEQYF | TGTGCCAGCAGTTTACCCCCCCCTACAGGGAACTACGAGCAGTACTTC
. | TRBJ1-4 | . | TRBV14 | CASSQEGGRFGKLFF | TGTGCCAGCAGCCAAGAGGGTGGGAGGTTCGGAAAACTGTTTTTT
. | TRBJ2-5 | . | TRBV11-3 | CASSLSDEETQYF | TGTGCCAGCAGCTTATCGGACGAAGAGACCCAGTACTTC
TRBD2 | TRBJ2-1 | . | TRBV7-2 | CASTRTSGDNEQFF | TGTGCCAGCACCCGGACTAGCGGAGACAATGAGCAGTTCTTC
. | TRBJ2-1 | . | TRBV7-2 | CASSLQHEQFF | TGTGCCAGCAGCTTACAGCATGAGCAGTTCTTC
. | TRBJ2-3 | . | TRBV6-1 | CASANRFEYF | TGTGCCAGCGCAAACAGGTTCGAGTATTTT
. | TRBJ2-7 | . | TRBV19 | CASKGVYYEQYF | TGTGCCAGCAAGGGGGTCTACTACGAGCAGTACTTC
TRBD2 | TRBJ2-7 | . | TRBV11-2 | CASSFPGTSANEQYF | TGTGCCAGCAGCTTCCCCGGGACTAGCGCTAACGAGCAGTACTTC
TRBD2 | TRBJ2-1 | few | TRBV18 | CASSSIAGGHNEQFF | TGTGCCAGCTCATCAATAGCGGGAGGACACAATGAGCAGTTCTTC
. | TRBJ2-1 | . | TRBV19 | CASSYSVYYNEQFF | TGTGCCAGTAGTTATTCAGTTTATTACAATGAGCAGTTCTTC
. | TRBJ2-1 | once | TRBV25-1 | CASSDTIQGRPYNEQFF | TGTGCCAGCAGTGATACTATACAGGGAAGGCCCTACAATGAGCAGTTCTTC
. | TRBJ2-2 | . | TRBV27 | CASSRGLYTGELFF | TGTGCCAGCAGTAGGGGACTTTACACCGGGGAGCTGTTTTTT
TRBD2 | TRBJ2-5 | . | TRBV7-2 | CASSRAGGPMETQYF | TGTGCCAGCAGCCGCGCGGGAGGGCCAATGGAGACCCAGTACTTC
. | TRBJ2-7 | . | TRBV7-9 | CASSLALLGGYEQYF | TGTGCCAGCAGCTTAGCCCTCCTGGGGGGCTACGAGCAGTACTTC
. | TRBJ2-7 | . | TRBV9 | CASSVGQQESYEQYF | TGTGCCAGCAGCGTAGGCCAACAGGAATCCTACGAGCAGTACTTC
TRBD2 | TRBJ2-7 | . | TRBV4-3 | CAGSQDLAGAYEQYF | TGCGCCGGCAGCCAAGATTTAGCGGGGGCCTACGAGCAGTACTTC
. | TRBJ2-3 | . | TRBV5-1 | CASSLDLRADTQYF | TGCGCCAGCAGCTTGGATCTGAGGGCAGATACGCAGTATTTT
TRBD1 | TRBJ2-7 | once | TRBV7-9 | CASSSTGGSRWSYEQYF | TGTGCCAGCAGCTCCACAGGGGGCTCCAGGTGGTCCTACGAGCAGTACTTC
. | TRBJ2-7 | . | TRBV6-6 | CASSSPVLTSYEQYF | TGTGCCAGCAGTTCACCGGTCCTAACTTCCTACGAGCAGTACTTC
. | TRBJ1-3 | few | TRBV6-1 | CGLSTGNTIYF | TGTGGCTTGAGCACTGGAAACACCATATATTTT
. | TRBJ2-5 | . | TRBV9 | CASSYSAQGVETQYF | TGTGCCAGCAGCTACAGCGCCCAAGGCGTTGAGACCCAGTACTTC
. | TRBJ2-2 | . | TRBV18 | CASSPAVANTGELFF | TGTGCCAGCTCACCCGCGGTGGCGAACACCGGGGAGCTGTTTTTT
. | TRBJ1-1 | . | TRBV18 | CASSNQGNTEAFF | TGTGCCAGCTCAAACCAGGGGAACACTGAAGCTTTCTTT
. | TRBJ2-3 | once | TRBV15 | CATSRDRTDTQYF | TGTGCCACCAGCAGAGATCGTACAGATACGCAGTATTTT
. | TRBJ2-3 | few | TRBV5-1 | CASSLATVTDTQYF | TGCGCCAGCAGCTTGGCTACCGTCACAGATACGCAGTATTTT
. | TRBJ2-3 | . | TRBV5-1 | CASSLPVTDTQYF | TGCGCCAGCAGCTTGCCGGTCACAGATACGCAGTATTTT
. | TRBJ1-4 | . | TRBV5-1 | CASSPGGEKLFF | TGCGCCAGCAGCCCCGGCGGTGAAAAACTGTTTTTT
. | TRBJ2-5 | . | TRBV30 | CAWGPGTLAGETQYF | TGTGCCTGGGGCCCCGGGACTCTAGCAGGAGAGACCCAGTACTTC
. | TRBJ1-5 | . | TRBV19 | CASTSHSNQPQHF | TGTGCCAGTACCAGTCATAGCAATCAGCCCCAGCATTTT
. | TRBJ2-3 | once | TRBV21-1 | CASSVRRRGTGTQYF | TGTGCCAGCAGCGTCCGACGGAGAGGCACGGGTACGCAGTATTTT
. | TRBJ2-5 | . | TRBV19 | CASSIGTGTQETQYF | TGTGCCAGTAGTATAGGCACAGGGACACAAGAGACCCAGTACTTC
TRBD1 | TRBJ2-1 | . | TRBV4-3 | CASSQETGGSYNEQFF | TGCGCCAGCAGCCAAGAGACAGGGGGCTCCTACAATGAGCAGTTCTTC
TRBD1 | TRBJ2-2 | many | TRBV7-3 | CASRTGGLGTGELFF | TGTGCCAGCAGGACAGGGGGCCTGGGCACCGGGGAGCTGTTTTTT
TRBD2 | TRBJ2-1 | . | TRBV7-9 | CASSSSGPLAGVYNEQFF | TGTGCCAGCAGCTCCTCCGGGCCTCTAGCGGGAGTCTACAATGAGCAGTTCTTC
. | TRBJ2-5 | . | TRBV5-1 | CASSPGEVSQETQYF | TGCGCCAGCAGCCCCGGAGAGGTCTCCCAAGAGACCCAGTACTTC
TRBD1 | TRBJ1-2 | . | TRBV4-1 | CASSQQGTVYGYTF | TGCGCCAGCAGCCAACAAGGGACAGTCTATGGCTACACCTTC
. | TRBJ1-1 | many | TRBV7-8 | CASSRKSNSQANTEAFF | TGTGCCAGCAGCCGCAAGAGCAACTCACAGGCGAACACTGAAGCTTTCTTT
. | TRBJ2-1 | . | TRBV11-2 | CASSLEPGLGEQFF | TGTGCCAGCAGCTTGGAACCTGGATTGGGTGAGCAGTTCTTC
. | TRBJ2-1 | few | TRBV10-1 | CASSESGTYNEQFF | TGCGCCAGCAGTGAGTCGGGCACCTACAATGAGCAGTTCTTC
. | TRBJ1-2 | . | TRBV5-1 | CASNLGDNLNYGYTF | TGCGCCAGCAACTTGGGGGACAACTTAAACTATGGCTACACCTTC
. | TRBJ2-7 | . | TRBV19 | CASRRVDSF | TGTGCCAGTAGGAGAGTGGATAGCTTC
TRBD2 | TRBJ2-3 | . | TRBV28 | CASSPGRAFPDTQYF | TGTGCCAGCAGCCCCGGGAGGGCCTTCCCAGATACGCAGTATTTT
TRBD2 | TRBJ2-1 | . | TRBV6-5 | CASFPGGRASDEQFF | TGTGCCAGCTTTCCCGGCGGGAGGGCCTCAGATGAGCAGTTCTTC
. | TRBJ2-7 | . | TRBV7-2 | CASSLRDFSRYEQYF | TGTGCCAGCAGCTTGAGGGACTTCTCCCGGTACGAGCAGTACTTC
. | TRBJ2-1 | many | TRBV19 | CASSIDGSSHNEQFF | TGTGCCAGTAGTATTGACGGGAGTAGCCACAATGAGCAGTTCTTC
. | TRBJ1-5 | few | TRBV19 | CASRSFGQAGQPQHF | TGTGCCAGTAGAAGTTTCGGGCAGGCGGGTCAGCCCCAGCATTTT